This entry lists 7 T cell receptor beta chains sequenced from one sample in a study of control samples from healthy donors and cancer patients. Libraries were prepared by immunoSEQ multiplex PCR; TCRdb keeps only in-frame clonotypes and omits some of them. The table lists about 170,000 clones, 85% to 95% of them singletons. Sequencing was done on a sample of blood. These receptors were taken from a woman younger than 35 in good health.

Only one count was recorded for this clone. The chain has TRBV28 and TRBJ2-5; D call uncertain. Germline CDR1 MDHEN, CDR2 SYDVKM. V shed 2 bases and J shed 5 bases, with 21 bases lying between them. This CDR3 contains 17 residues. The CDR3 coding sequence is TGTGCCAGCAGTTTAAGGGTATTTTCCGAGCGAAGGGAGACCCAGTACTTC. Its protein product is CASSLRVFSERRETQYF. Drawing the rest from reference TRBV28 and TRBJ2-5, the complete variable domain is DVKVTQSSRYLVKRTGEKVFLECVQDMDHENMFWYRQDPGLGLRLIYFSYDVKMKEKGDIPEGYSVSREKKERFSLILESASTNQTSMYLCASSLRVFSERRETQYFGPGTRLLVL.

This chain's CDR3 is CASSPDGSGGPYNEQFF. The CDR3 bases are TGTGCCAGCAGCCCCGACGGGAGCGGGGGGCCCTACAATGAGCAGTTCTTC. The V call is TRBV7-2, the J call TRBJ2-1; TRBD2 aligns across 9 bases. Trimming took 5 bases from V and 2 from J; bases not matched to a gene: 10. The CDR3 extends over 17 amino acids. CDR1 SGHTA and CDR2 FQGNSA come from the germline V gene.

The chain joins TRBV5-8 to TRBJ1-5; weak D call: TRBD1 (5 bases). Germline-derived CDR1 and CDR2 are SGHTS and YDEGEE. V was trimmed by 4 bases and J by 4 bases, leaving 15 bases between them. The CDR3 has 15 residues. As DNA, the CDR3 is TGTGCCAGCAGCGCGAGGACGACAGTGAATCAGCCCCAGCATTTT. Encoded protein: CASSARTTVNQPQHF.

This sequence joins TRBV19 and TRBJ2-5, with 11 bases that match TRBD2. CDR3 length: 20 residues. Losses at the gene ends were 4 bases for V and 2 bases for J; bases not matched to a gene: 18. CDR1 is LNHDA, CDR2 SQIVND, per germline (reference sequence). The CDR3 sequence is CASSTIMGAQLAGVQETQYF. The CDR3 region has the DNA TGTGCCAGTAGTACCATAATGGGGGCTCAACTAGCGGGAGTTCAAGAGACCCAGTACTTC.

With respect to this clone: The same CDR3 arises from other DNA sequences in this sample as well. The chain employs TRBV6-6 and TRBJ1-1; perhaps TRBD1 as D (6 bases). Trimming took 2 bases from V and 2 from J, leaving 6 bases between them. This CDR3 is built from 13 residues. Germline CDR1 and CDR2: MNHNY and SVGAGI (reference sequence). This CDR3 reads CASSYGGNTEAFF. For the CDR3, the DNA is TGTGCCAGCAGTTACGGGGGCAACACTGAAGCTTTCTTT.

The gene calls are TRBV6-6 and TRBJ1-5; 8 nucleotides align to TRBD1. J lost 7 bases, V lost 5 bases, and 7 bases had no gene match. Germline assignment: CDR1 MNHNY and CDR2 SVGAGI (reference sequence). CDR3 size: 14 residues. CDR3 in DNA: TGTGCCAGCAGTCCCCGGACAGGGTACCAGCCCCAGCATTTT. It encodes CASSPRTGYQPQHF.

DNA of the CDR3: TGCGCCAGCAGCCGGTTGGACAGGGACGGGGCGAATAATTCACCCCTCCACTTT. Translation: CASSRLDRDGANNSPLHF. This rearrangement joins TRBV5-1 to TRBJ1-6, with TRBD1 identical over 8 bases. CDR1 is SGHRS and CDR2 is YFSETQ in the germline V gene. The CDR3 sequence is 18 residues long. Trimming removed 4 bases from V and 5 bases from J; junction bases left unmatched: 14.